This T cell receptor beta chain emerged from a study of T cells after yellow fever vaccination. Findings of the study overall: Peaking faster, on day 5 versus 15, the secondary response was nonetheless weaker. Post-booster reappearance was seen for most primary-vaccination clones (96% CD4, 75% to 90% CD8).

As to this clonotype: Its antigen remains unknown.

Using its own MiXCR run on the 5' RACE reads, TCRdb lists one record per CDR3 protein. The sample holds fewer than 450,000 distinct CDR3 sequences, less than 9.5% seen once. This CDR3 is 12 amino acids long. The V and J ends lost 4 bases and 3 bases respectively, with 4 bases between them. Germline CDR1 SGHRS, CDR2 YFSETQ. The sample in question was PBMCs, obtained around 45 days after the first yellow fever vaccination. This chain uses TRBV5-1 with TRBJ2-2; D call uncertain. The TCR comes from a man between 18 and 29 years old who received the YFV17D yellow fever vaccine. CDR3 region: CASSDDTGELFF. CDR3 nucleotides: TGCGCCAGCAGCGACGACACCGGGGAGCTGTTTTTT.